The TCR beta chain described here comes from a study of blood T cell repertoires in COVID-19. At the level of the study: The analysed material was cDNA or gDNA that came from T cells, B-cell-depleted T cells, or PBMCs.

The CDR3 is made up of 15 amino acids. V lost 1 base to trimming and J lost 0 bases, with 7 bases between them. CDR1 is MNHEY and CDR2 is SMNVEV in the germline V gene (reference sequence). Data came from immunoSEQ multiplex PCR; TCRdb stores just in-frame clones and leaves some out. Of about 140,000 clones listed, 87% are singletons. Individuals aged about 18 to 100 years were recruited from approximately 22 US areas. Each recovered donor of Cohort 3 presented with two negative PCRs, clearance, or symptom resolution. The chain employs TRBV27 and TRBJ1-5; no definite D call. Sequenced input: PBMCs or T cells enriched from blood (not recorded which). The sequence came from a man aged 60 to 75 who had recovered from COVID-19. The DNA of the CDR3 is TGTGCCAGCAGTTTATACCAGTATAGCAATCAGCCCCAGCATTTT. This gives the protein CASSLYQYSNQPQHF.